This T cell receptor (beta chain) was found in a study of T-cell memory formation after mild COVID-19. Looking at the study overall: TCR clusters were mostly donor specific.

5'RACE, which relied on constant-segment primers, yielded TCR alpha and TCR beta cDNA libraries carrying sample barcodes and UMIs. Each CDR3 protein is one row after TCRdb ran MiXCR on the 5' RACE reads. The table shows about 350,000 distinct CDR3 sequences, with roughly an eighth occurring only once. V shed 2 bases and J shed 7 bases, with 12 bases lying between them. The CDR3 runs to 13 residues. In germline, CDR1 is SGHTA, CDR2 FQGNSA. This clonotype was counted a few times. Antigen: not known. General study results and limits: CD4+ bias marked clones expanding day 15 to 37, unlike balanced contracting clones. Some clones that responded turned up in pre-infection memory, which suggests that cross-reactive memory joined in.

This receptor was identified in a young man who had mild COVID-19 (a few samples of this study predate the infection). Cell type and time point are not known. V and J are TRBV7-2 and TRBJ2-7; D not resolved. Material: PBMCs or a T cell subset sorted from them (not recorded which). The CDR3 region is CASSLSVGREQYV. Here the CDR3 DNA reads TGTGCCAGCAGCTTATCAGTAGGGCGGGAGCAGTACGTC.